This T cell receptor (beta chain) was captured in a study of blood T cell repertoires in COVID-19. The table came from immunoSEQ multiplex PCR; TCRdb's copy has only in-frame clones and leaves some out. The data hold some 300,000 clones, with 70% to 90% observed a single time. Germline V gene sequence: CDR1 LGHDT, CDR2 YNNKEL (reference sequence). With V trimmed by 4 bases and J by 3 bases, 8 bases remained unmatched. The CDR3 runs to 15 residues. The TCR comes from a woman between 45 and 65 years old with COVID-19, enrolled during active disease. The V gene is TRBV3-1 (or the pseudogene TRBV3-2), the J gene TRBJ2-7; 8 positions match TRBD2. The sample was peripheral blood. The CDR3 DNA reads as TGTGCCAGCAGCCCCCAGCACGGGACTAGCTACGAGCAGTACTTC. The encoded protein is CASSPQHGTSYEQYF.